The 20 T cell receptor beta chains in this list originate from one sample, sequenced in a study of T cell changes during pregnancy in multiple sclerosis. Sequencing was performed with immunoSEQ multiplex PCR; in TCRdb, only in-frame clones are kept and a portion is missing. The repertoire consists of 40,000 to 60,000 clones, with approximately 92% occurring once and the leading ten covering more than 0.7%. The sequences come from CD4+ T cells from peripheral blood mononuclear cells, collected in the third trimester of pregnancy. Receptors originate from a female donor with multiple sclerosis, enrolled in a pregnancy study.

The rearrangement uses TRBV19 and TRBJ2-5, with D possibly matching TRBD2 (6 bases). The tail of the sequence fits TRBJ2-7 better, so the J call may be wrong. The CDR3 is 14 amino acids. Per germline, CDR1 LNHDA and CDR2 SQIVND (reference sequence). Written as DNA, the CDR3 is TGTGCCAGTAGTATCGGCGGGGCGAACTACGAGCAGTACTTC. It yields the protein CASSIGGANYEQYF.

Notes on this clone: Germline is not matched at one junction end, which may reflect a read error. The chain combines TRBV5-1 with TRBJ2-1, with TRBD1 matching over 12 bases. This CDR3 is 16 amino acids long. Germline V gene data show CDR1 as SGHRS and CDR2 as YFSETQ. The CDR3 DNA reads TGCGCCAGCAGCAAAGGGACAGGGGGCTCCCACAATGAGCAGTTCTTC. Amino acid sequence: CASSKGTGGSHNEQFF.

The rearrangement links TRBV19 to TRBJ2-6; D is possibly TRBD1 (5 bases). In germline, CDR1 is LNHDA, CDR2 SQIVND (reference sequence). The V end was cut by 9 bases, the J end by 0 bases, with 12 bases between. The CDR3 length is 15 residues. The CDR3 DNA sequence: TGTGCCAGCCGGCCCAGGGTCTCTGGGGCCAACGTCCTGACTTTC. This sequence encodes CASRPRVSGANVLTF.

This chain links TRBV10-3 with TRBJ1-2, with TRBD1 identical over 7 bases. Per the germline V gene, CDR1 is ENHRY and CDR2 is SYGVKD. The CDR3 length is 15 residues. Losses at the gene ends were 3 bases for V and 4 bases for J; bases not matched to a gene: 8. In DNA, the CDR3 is TGTGCCATCAGTGATTCCGGGACAGCTCTCTATGGCTACACCTTC. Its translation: CAISDSGTALYGYTF.

In DNA form, the CDR3 reads TGTGCCAGCAGTTTCTCGGGGGAGTACGAGCAGTACTTC. The encoded protein is CASSFSGEYEQYF. The rearrangement links TRBV28 to TRBJ2-7, with a possible D match to TRBD2 (6 bases). This CDR3 has 13 amino acids. Germline V gene sequence: CDR1 MDHEN, CDR2 SYDVKM. The V and J ends lost 3 bases and 4 bases respectively, with 10 bases between them.

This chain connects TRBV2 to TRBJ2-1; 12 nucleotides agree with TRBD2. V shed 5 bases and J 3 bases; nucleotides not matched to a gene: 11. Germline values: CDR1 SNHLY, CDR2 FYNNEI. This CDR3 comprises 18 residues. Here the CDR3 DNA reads TGTGCCAGCAGTCCGGACCGCCTAGCGGGGGGGCTCTACAATGAGCAGTTCTTC. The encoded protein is CASSPDRLAGGLYNEQFF. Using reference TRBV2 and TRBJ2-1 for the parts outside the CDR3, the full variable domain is EPEVTQTPSHQVTQMGQEVILRCVPISNHLYFYWYRQILGQKVEFLVSFYNNEISEKSEIFDDQFSVERPDGSNFTLKIRSTKLEDSAMYFCASSPDRLAGGLYNEQFFGPGTRLTVL.

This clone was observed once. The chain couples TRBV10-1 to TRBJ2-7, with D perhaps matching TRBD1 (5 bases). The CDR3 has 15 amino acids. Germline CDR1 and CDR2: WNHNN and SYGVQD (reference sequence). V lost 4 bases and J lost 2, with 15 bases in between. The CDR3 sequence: CASSGPRVGPYEQYF. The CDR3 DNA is TGCGCCAGCAGTGGGCCCAGGGTGGGCCCCTACGAGCAGTACTTC.

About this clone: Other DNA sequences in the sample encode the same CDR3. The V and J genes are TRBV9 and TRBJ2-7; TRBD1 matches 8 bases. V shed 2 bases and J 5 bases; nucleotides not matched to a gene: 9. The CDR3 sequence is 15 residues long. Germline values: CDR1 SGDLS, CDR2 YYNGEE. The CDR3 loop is CASSVGQGRFHEQYF. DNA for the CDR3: TGTGCCAGCAGCGTTGGACAGGGCCGCTTCCACGAGCAGTACTTC.

Here the CDR3 reads CASSQRAGGSPLHF. DNA of the CDR3: TGTGCCAGCAGCCAGAGAGCAGGGGGTTCACCCCTCCACTTT. The chain has TRBV14 and TRBJ1-6; 7 positions match TRBD1. Per germline, CDR1 SGHDN and CDR2 FVKESK. This CDR3 comprises 14 residues. V lost 3 bases, J lost 9 bases, and 5 bases stayed unmatched.

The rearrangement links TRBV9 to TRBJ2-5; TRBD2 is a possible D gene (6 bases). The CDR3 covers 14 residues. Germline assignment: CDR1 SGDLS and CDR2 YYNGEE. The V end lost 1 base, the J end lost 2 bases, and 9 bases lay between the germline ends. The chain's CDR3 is CASSVTGRQETQYF. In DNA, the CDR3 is TGTGCCAGCAGCGTAACGGGGAGGCAAGAGACCCAGTACTTC.

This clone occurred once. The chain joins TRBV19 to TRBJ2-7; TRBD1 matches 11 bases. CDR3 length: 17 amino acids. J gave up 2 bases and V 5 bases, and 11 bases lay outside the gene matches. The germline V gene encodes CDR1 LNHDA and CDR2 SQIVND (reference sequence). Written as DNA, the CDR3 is TGTGCCAGTAGTGGCCCACTGGGACAGGGGGGTCCCTACGAGCAGTACTTC. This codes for CASSGPLGQGGPYEQYF.

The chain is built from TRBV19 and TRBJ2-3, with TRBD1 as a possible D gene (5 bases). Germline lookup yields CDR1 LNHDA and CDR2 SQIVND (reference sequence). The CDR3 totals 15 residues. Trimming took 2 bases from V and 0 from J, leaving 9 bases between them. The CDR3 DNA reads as TGTGCCAGTAGTATAAGGGGAACTAGCACAGATACGCAGTATTTT. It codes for CASSIRGTSTDTQYF.

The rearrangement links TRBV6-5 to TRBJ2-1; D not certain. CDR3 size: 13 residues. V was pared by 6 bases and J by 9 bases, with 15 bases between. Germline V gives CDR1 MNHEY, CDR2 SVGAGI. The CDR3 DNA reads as TGTGCCAGCAGCGACAATGTAGTAGGTGAGCAGTTCTTC. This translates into CASSDNVVGEQFF.

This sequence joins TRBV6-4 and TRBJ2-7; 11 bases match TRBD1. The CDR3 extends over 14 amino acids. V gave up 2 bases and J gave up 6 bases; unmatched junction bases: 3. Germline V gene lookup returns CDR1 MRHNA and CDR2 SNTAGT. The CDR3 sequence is CASSDEGQGGEQYF. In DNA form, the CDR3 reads TGTGCCAGCAGTGACGAGGGACAGGGGGGCGAGCAGTACTTC.

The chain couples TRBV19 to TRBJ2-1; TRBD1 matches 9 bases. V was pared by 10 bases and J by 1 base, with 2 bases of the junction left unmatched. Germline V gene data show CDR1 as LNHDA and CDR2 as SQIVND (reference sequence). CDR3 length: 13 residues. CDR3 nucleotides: TGTGCCACCGGACAGGGGTCCTACAATGAGCAGTTCTTC. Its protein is CATGQGSYNEQFF.

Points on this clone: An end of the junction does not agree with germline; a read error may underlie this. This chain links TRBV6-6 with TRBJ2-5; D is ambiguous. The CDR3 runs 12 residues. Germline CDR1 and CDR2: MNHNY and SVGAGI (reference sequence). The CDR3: CASSFGGEPQYF. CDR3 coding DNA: TGTGCCAGCAGTTTCGGCGGAGAGCCCCAGTACTTC.

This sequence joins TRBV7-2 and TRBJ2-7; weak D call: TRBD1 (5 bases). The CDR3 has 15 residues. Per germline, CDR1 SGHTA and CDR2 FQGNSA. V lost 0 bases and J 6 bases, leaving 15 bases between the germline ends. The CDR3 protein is CASSLAAQGIIEQYF. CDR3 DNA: TGTGCCAGCAGCTTAGCAGCCCAGGGTATCATCGAGCAGTACTTC.

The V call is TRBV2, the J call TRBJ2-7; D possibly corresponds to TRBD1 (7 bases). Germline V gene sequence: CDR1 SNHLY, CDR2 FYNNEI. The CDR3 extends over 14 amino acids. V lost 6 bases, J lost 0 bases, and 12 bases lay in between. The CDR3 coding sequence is TGTGCCAGCAGAGACAGGGAGGCCTCCTACGAGCAGTACTTC. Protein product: CASRDREASYEQYF.

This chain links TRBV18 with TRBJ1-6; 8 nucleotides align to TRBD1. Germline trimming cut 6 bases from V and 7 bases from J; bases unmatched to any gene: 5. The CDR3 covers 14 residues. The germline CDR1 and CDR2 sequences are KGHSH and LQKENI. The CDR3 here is CASSPGTGNSPLHF. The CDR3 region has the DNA TGTGCCAGCTCCCCGGGGACAGGCAATTCACCCCTCCACTTT.

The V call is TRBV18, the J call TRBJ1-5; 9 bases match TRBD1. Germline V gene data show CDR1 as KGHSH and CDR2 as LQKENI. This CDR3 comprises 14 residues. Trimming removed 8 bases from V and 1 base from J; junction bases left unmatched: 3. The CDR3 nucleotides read TGTGCCAGCGCTGGGACAGGGAGCAATCAGCCCCAGCATTTT. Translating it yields CASAGTGSNQPQHF.